This section outlines one T cell receptor (beta chain) sequence together with its context. The specificity of this receptor is unknown. No base qualities exist here, and no much larger clone lies one base off it. Taken with the paper, the label for time point translates to: 4 weeks on oral tofacitinib. The treatment or condition label for this specimen denotes: oral pan-JAK inhibitor, 5-10 mg twice daily. Lesional scalp punch biopsies and peripheral blood were collected from alopecia areata patients. After PBMCs were isolated by density centrifugation and stained for CD3, CD4 and CD8, a FACSAria was used to sort CD4+ and CD8+ T cells. The sample is drawn from a study of CD8+ T cells in alopecia areata (dated by TCRdb to between 2018 and 2020). Notes on the research overall: Treated patients were enrolled in an open-label pilot trial of oral tofacitinib at 5 to 10 mg twice daily for moderate-to-severe alopecia areata. Tofacitinib was given for 6 to 18 months, followed by 6 months of follow-up off drug to assess delayed response and recurrence. The SALT score, which quantifies the percentage of affected scalp surface area, was used to measure disease severity in treated patients. To study T cell clonal expansion in alopecia areata, the researchers applied high-throughput TCRbeta sequencing to both the C3H/HeJ mouse model and human patients. On the human side, TCRbeta sequencing was run on scalp tissue and on sorted CD4+ and CD8+ peripheral blood T cells from healthy controls and from alopecia areata patients with either patchy or totalis/universalis disease. Biopsies were taken from tofacitinib-treated patients at baseline and at 4 and 24 weeks of treatment, and a later scalp biopsy was taken in several of the tofacitinib-treated patients. Scalp clonality was compared across normal scalp (n=4), patchy alopecia areata scalp (n=8), and alopecia totalis/universalis scalp (n=8). The RNA source kit depended on sample type: the PAXgene miRNA kit for fixed scalp, the miRNeasy kit for PBMCs, and the RNeasy kit for mouse skin. immunoSEQ multiplex PCR using 35 Vbeta forward primers and 13 Jbeta reverse primers was used to amplify TCRbeta CDR3 regions. Beyond this particular receptor, the publication reports: Resident alphabeta T cells in normal human skin are also sequenced, complicating scalp TCR repertoire analysis, unlike mouse skin dominated by gammadelta T cells. The treated cohort was small, with a single nonresponder, so links between baseline CD8+ expansion and response need larger studies. Compared with normal scalp, lesional scalp, particularly in alopecia totalis/universalis, had higher clonality and more expanded CD8+ clones, which suggests antigenic drive. Compared with mice, TCR sequences shared between patients were less clear, possibly partly because of HLA diversity across the patient population. Scalp clonality and the number of expanded CD8+ clones among the top 100 scalp clones were significantly decreased by tofacitinib. During tofacitinib treatment, many expanded lesional clones stuck around in both scalp and blood, and this persistence may partly explain why relapse happens after treatment is stopped.

Library method: the immunoSEQ multiplex PCR assay. To provide template for TCR sequencing, every sample had RNA extracted and reverse transcribed into cDNA. SuperScript III was used for first-strand cDNA synthesis, primed with a 2:1 mix of oligo-dT and random hexamers. A synthetic immune receptor repertoire was used to assess amplification bias, and residual bias was removed computationally. Turning to the authors' computational methods: Raw reads were preprocessed to remove errors, and CDR3 was defined according to IMGT conventions as the region from the conserved cysteine to phenylalanine. Clonality was calculated as 1 minus Shannon entropy normalized by log2 of the number of productive unique TCRs. Scalp TCRbeta sequences were cross-referenced with sorted blood CD4 and CD8 repertoires so that the CD4 or CD8 identity of scalp clones could be inferred. The table comes from immuneACCESS by way of TCRdb, which keeps in-frame sequences with V and J called. Part of the clones is missing from these tables; in studies checked, under half for an unresolved V gene and the rest for unknown reasons. V, J and clone size derive from that table, while D and trimming were established from the DNA sequence. The sample has 200,000 to 250,000 clones on record, about 64% of them singletons. The top ten clonotypes cover about 4.2% of the sample.

The CDR3, from cysteine to phenylalanine, totals 11 residues. Of the read, only the CDR3 DNA is kept; its 33 bases are in frame from base 1. Looking up the germline V gene yields CDR1 SQVTM and CDR2 ANQGSEA. Trimming takes 4 bases from V and 6 bases from J, and the germline ends sit 10 bases apart. This receptor was taken from a human donor with alopecia areata. This specimen consisted of CD4+ T cells sorted from blood, obtained at week 4, from a patient treated with tofacitinib. The chain joins TRBV29-1 to TRBJ2-7; no confident D gene assignment can be made. CDR3 protein: CSVGRHGEQYF. The bases are TGCAGCGTTGGTCGGCACGGCGAGCAGTACTTC.